The 7 T cell receptor beta chains reported below all come from one sample, sequenced in a study of beta chain features in type 1 diabetes. Expressed TCRB transcripts were sequenced because the isolated RNA had all been reverse transcribed beforehand. Clones were read by immunoSEQ multiplex PCR, and TCRdb kept only the in-frame ones, dropping some. The sample contains fewer than 500,000 clones, over 11% of which appear only once. The specimen was naive CD4+ T cells from blood. These receptors originate from a man aged 25-45 years in good health.

The chain combines TRBV4-1 with TRBJ1-1; weak D call: TRBD1 (6 bases). Trimming shortened V by 4 bases and J by 1 base, and 13 bases separated the two germline ends. The CDR3 extends over 15 amino acids. CDR1 is MGHRA and CDR2 is YSYEKL in the germline V gene. The CDR3 sequence is CASSLYGQTNTEAFF. The CDR3 DNA reads as TGCGCCAGCAGCCTCTACGGACAGACGAACACTGAAGCTTTCTTT.

This clone was counted a few times. This chain links TRBV15 with TRBJ2-3; D is uncertain. The CDR3 contains 14 residues. Germline CDR1 is LNHNV and CDR2 is YYDKDF (reference sequence). Trimming took off 8 bases at V and 7 bases at J, with 19 bases between the two ends. The CDR3 here is CATRTSAPPNTQYF. CDR3 DNA: TGTGCCACCCGAACCTCAGCGCCCCCGAATACGCAGTATTTT.

The rearrangement joins TRBV30 to TRBJ2-4; D unresolved. The CDR3 length is 14 residues. Germline CDR1 and CDR2: GTSNPN and SVGIG (reference sequence). The germline V and J ends were trimmed by 0 bases and 0 bases, with 6 bases remaining between them. For the CDR3, the DNA is TGTGCCTGGAGTGTAATGGGAGCCAAAAACATTCAGTACTTC. Translated, it gives CAWSVMGAKNIQYF.

This clone showed up just a few times. The V gene is TRBV7-9, the J gene TRBJ2-5; 7 nucleotides line up with TRBD2. Germline CDR1 SEHNR, CDR2 FQNEAQ (reference sequence). The ends lost 3 bases at V and 1 base at J; junction bases unmatched: 5. This CDR3 comprises 15 residues. The CDR3 sequence is CASSLAAGAQETQYF. The CDR3 DNA reads as TGTGCCAGCAGCTTGGCTGCGGGAGCCCAAGAGACCCAGTACTTC.

This clone was recorded a few times. The same CDR3 can be traced to other DNA sequences in this sample. The chain carries TRBV9 and TRBJ2-1, with 7 nucleotides matching TRBD2. The CDR3 totals 15 residues. Germline assignment: CDR1 SGDLS and CDR2 YYNGEE. Trimming at V came to 1 base and at J to 1 base, leaving 2 bases not matched to a gene. This CDR3 reads CASSVTGGSYNEQFF. The CDR3 bases are TGTGCCAGCAGCGTAACGGGGGGTTCCTACAATGAGCAGTTCTTC.

To note about this clone: A much larger clone sits a single nucleotide away, making a read error possible. This specimen includes other DNA sequences encoding the same CDR3. In DNA, the CDR3 is TGTGCCAGCAGCCGAAAAGAGACCCAGTACTTC. Translation gives CASSRKETQYF. The V gene is TRBV7-2, the J gene TRBJ2-5; D is undetermined. V lost 5 bases and J 3 bases, leaving 4 bases between the germline ends. The CDR3 contains 11 residues. The germline V gene encodes CDR1 SGHTA and CDR2 FQGNSA.

The chain has TRBV18 and TRBJ2-5, with D perhaps TRBD2 (5 bases). The V end lost 2 bases, the J end lost 2 bases, and 12 bases lay between the germline ends. The CDR3 runs 15 residues. Germline V gives CDR1 KGHSH, CDR2 LQKENI. The CDR3 bases are TGTGCCAGCTCACCAGAAGCGGTATTACAAGAGACCCAGTACTTC. Translation gives CASSPEAVLQETQYF.